The clone carrying this T cell receptor beta chain was found many times. No antigen is known for it. CD8+CD4-CCR7+CD45RA+ sorting gave the naive CD8 T cells. Germline V gives CDR1 DFQATT, CDR2 SNEGSKA (reference sequence). The CDR3 consists of 16 residues. J lost 6 bases, V lost 0 bases, and 11 bases had no gene match. The data stem from a study of molecular identifiers for immune sequencing clone quantification. Whole-study context: In replicates, RNA from about 21,000 or 97,000 naive CD8 cells was divided five ways and four parts were sequenced.

In TCRdb, the PCR reads were re-called with MiXCR into one record per CDR3 protein. The table has approximately 630,000 distinct CDR3 sequences, less than 30% seen once. General study findings and limits: The share of molecules held by clones above 20 RNA copies was over 98% in effector cells and under 1% in naive cells. Jurkat TCR RNA spiked in from one cell (amid 800,000 to 1,000,000 naive cells) was reportedly detectable.

The J gene is TRBJ2-3, the V gene TRBV20-1, with TRBD1 identical over 8 bases. The sequence came from a human donor in good health. Some libraries in this study had Jurkat cell RNA spiked in. The sequenced sample consisted of naive CD8+ T cells from blood, with Jurkat cell RNA spiked in. The subset was: FACS-sorted CD8+CD4-CCR7+CD45RA+ naive T cells. The CDR3 sequence: CSARDPGGVQGDTQYF. For the CDR3, the DNA is TGCAGTGCTAGAGACCCAGGGGGCGTACAAGGTGATACGCAGTATTTT.